This T cell receptor (beta chain) originates from a study of T-cell reconstitution after alpha-beta-depleted transplantation in children. The V end lost 0 bases, the J end lost 6 bases, and 10 bases lay between the germline ends. The germline V gene encodes CDR1 SGHTA and CDR2 FQGTGA. This CDR3 region has 14 residues. Preparing the TCRbeta library involved the use of unique molecular identifiers. In TCRdb, the PCR reads were re-called with MiXCR into one record per CDR3 protein. The data contain about a million distinct CDR3 sequences, about 29% of them seen just once; the ten biggest clones take up about 28%. This clonotype was observed a handful of times. Antigen: not known. Points from the study as a whole: It was newly produced T cells that mostly accounted for T-cell counts and diversity one year after transplant. Some patients owed their high day-60 TCRbeta diversity to surviving recipient T cells and thymic progenitors.

The sample was PBMCs, mostly from graft donor cells, taken 360 days after TCRalphabeta/CD19-depleted stem cell transplant. The sequence was collected from a boy in the first two years of life who had a stem cell transplant for SCID, so the T cells may come from the graft donor. The rearrangement links TRBV7-3 to TRBJ2-3; the D is unclear. CDR3 nucleotides: TGTGCCAGCAGCTTAACGGTTCCTCCGGATACGCAGTATTTT. It encodes CASSLTVPPDTQYF.